The 26 T cell receptor beta chains given below trace back to one sample, sequenced in a study of beta chain features in type 1 diabetes. Every bit of the isolated RNA underwent reverse transcription, so sequencing read expressed TCRB transcripts. Produced via immunoSEQ multiplex PCR; TCRdb's table is partial and in-frame only. The data show some 270,000 clones, roughly 13% seen once. Input material: naive CD4+ T cells from blood. The source of these receptors is a woman aged 40-49 years in good health.

This clone has more than one count but fewer than ten. The V and J genes are TRBV18 and TRBJ2-7; 8 bases line up with TRBD1. Germline assignment: CDR1 KGHSH and CDR2 LQKENI. The length of the CDR3 is 15 residues. Trimming cost V 6 bases and J 3 bases; bases outside gene matches: 10. CDR3 residues: CASSEHRGIGYEQYF. As DNA, the CDR3 is TGTGCCAGCTCCGAACACAGGGGGATAGGCTACGAGCAGTACTTC.

In DNA, the CDR3 is TGTGCCAGCAGTGACTCACTAGTTAAGGCCTACGAGCAGTACTTC. It specifies CASSDSLVKAYEQYF. The V call is TRBV2, the J call TRBJ2-7, with a tentative D call TRBD2 (5 bases). The CDR3 sequence is 15 residues long. With 3 bases removed from V and 2 bases from J, the gap between germline ends came to 14 bases. The germline V gene encodes CDR1 SNHLY and CDR2 FYNNEI.

This clone came up a few times. The gene calls are TRBV14 and TRBJ2-7; TRBD2 matches at 7 bases. Germline V gene sequence: CDR1 SGHDN, CDR2 FVKESK. The CDR3 spans 15 residues. J was trimmed by 5 bases and V by 1 base; bases with no gene match: 8. This CDR3 is CASSQALSGVDEQYF. CDR3 DNA sequence: TGTGCCAGCAGCCAAGCCCTCAGCGGGGTCGACGAGCAGTACTTC.

This clone was found a few times. The chain uses TRBV10-1 and TRBJ1-1, with TRBD1 identical over 7 bases. CDR1 and CDR2 from the germline V gene are WNHNN and SYGVQD (reference sequence). The trim removed 4 bases at V and 6 bases at J, leaving 14 bases unmatched. CDR3 length equals 16 residues. CDR3 sequence: CASSGWGPSGTAEAFF. Here the CDR3 DNA reads TGCGCCAGCAGTGGCTGGGGGCCGTCCGGGACAGCTGAAGCTTTCTTT.

Only a few counts were recorded for this clone. This chain connects TRBV5-1 to TRBJ1-1; D might be TRBD1 (5 bases). Germline V gene lookup returns CDR1 SGHRS and CDR2 YFSETQ. The V end was cut by 6 bases, the J end by 3 bases, with 12 bases between. The CDR3 runs to 13 residues. The CDR3 loop reads CASMWGDDTEAFF. The CDR3 DNA follows: TGCGCCAGCATGTGGGGGGACGACACTGAAGCTTTCTTT.

The CDR3 loop reads CASSLVGSYTSSQETQYF. As DNA, the CDR3 is TGTGCCAGCAGCTTAGTAGGGTCCTACACTAGTTCCCAAGAGACCCAGTACTTC. This rearrangement joins TRBV11-2 to TRBJ2-5; D is possibly TRBD2 (5 bases). The V end was cut by 1 base, the J end by 1 base, with 19 bases between. The CDR3 covers 18 residues. Germline CDR1 SGHAT, CDR2 FQNNGV.

The rearrangement joins TRBV14 to TRBJ1-2; the D gene is possibly TRBD1 (6 bases). The V end was cut by 4 bases, the J end by 5 bases, with 11 bases between. Germline CDR1 SGHDN, CDR2 FVKESK. This CDR3 spans 13 amino acids. CDR3 nucleotide sequence: TGTGCCAGCAGCCGACAGGAAGTTTATGGCTACACCTTC. Translation gives CASSRQEVYGYTF.

The chain uses TRBV19 and TRBJ1-1; D unclear. Germline values: CDR1 LNHDA, CDR2 SQIVND (reference sequence). This CDR3 spans 14 amino acids. V gave up 5 bases and J gave up 5 bases, with 15 bases separating them. The CDR3 reads CASSPHLGQTEAFF. The CDR3 bases are TGTGCCAGTAGTCCACACCTGGGCCAGACTGAAGCTTTCTTT. The complete variable domain, with remaining parts taken from reference TRBV19 and TRBJ1-1, reads DGGITQSPKYLFRKEGQNVTLSCEQNLNHDAMYWYRQDPGQGLRLIYYSQIVNDFQKGDIAEGYSVSREKKESFPLTVTSAQKNPTAFYLCASSPHLGQTEAFFGQGTRLTVV.

This chain links TRBV7-2 with TRBJ1-2; tentative D call: TRBD1 (6 bases). Germline CDR1 is SGHTA and CDR2 is FQGNSA. The CDR3 has 13 amino acids. The V gene lost 5 bases and the J gene lost 2 bases, with 9 bases spanning the gap. The CDR3 loop is CASSLDSNYGYTF. In nucleotides, the CDR3 is TGTGCCAGCAGCCTGGACAGCAACTATGGCTACACCTTC.

The chain links TRBV19 to TRBJ1-2; a possible D gene is TRBD1 (5 bases). This CDR3 comprises 13 residues. Germline values: CDR1 LNHDA, CDR2 SQIVND (reference sequence). V dropped 2 bases and J dropped 4 bases, with 8 bases sitting between them. The CDR3 sequence is CASSIQGGYGYTF. CDR3 DNA: TGTGCCAGTAGTATACAGGGCGGCTATGGCTACACCTTC. Supplemented by reference TRBV19 and TRBJ1-2, the full variable domain reads DGGITQSPKYLFRKEGQNVTLSCEQNLNHDAMYWYRQDPGQGLRLIYYSQIVNDFQKGDIAEGYSVSREKKESFPLTVTSAQKNPTAFYLCASSIQGGYGYTFGSGTRLTVV.

The chain carries TRBV7-2 and TRBJ1-6; D unresolved. The CDR3 covers 18 residues. The germline gives CDR1 SGHTA, CDR2 FQGNSA. Trimming took off 0 bases at V and 0 bases at J, with 12 bases between the two ends. In DNA form, the CDR3 reads TGTGCCAGCAGCTTAGCGCTAAGAGGGAGCTCCTATAATTCACCCCTCCACTTT. This gives the protein CASSLALRGSSYNSPLHF.

The CDR3 spells CASSPGVLQYF. CDR3 DNA sequence: TGTGCCAGCAGCCCGGGAGTTTTGCAGTATTTT. The rearrangement joins TRBV7-9 to TRBJ2-3; D may be TRBD2 (6 bases). The germline V gene encodes CDR1 SEHNR and CDR2 FQNEAQ (reference sequence). The CDR3 has 11 amino acids. V gave up 5 bases and J gave up 11 bases, with 11 bases separating them.

This clone was counted a few times. This sequence joins TRBV5-6 and TRBJ1-6, with a possible D match to TRBD1 (5 bases). This CDR3 has 14 residues. In germline, CDR1 is SGHDT, CDR2 YYEEEE. V dropped 2 bases and J dropped 3 bases, with 6 bases sitting between them. The CDR3 DNA is TGTGCCAGCAGCTTAGGGGACTATAATTCACCCCTCCACTTT. Translated, it gives CASSLGDYNSPLHF.

The J gene is TRBJ1-2, the V gene TRBV10-2; possible D gene TRBD1, 5 bases. The V and J ends lost 3 bases and 2 bases respectively, with 7 bases between them. The CDR3 is 13 residues long. The germline V gene has CDR1 WSHSY and CDR2 SAAADI. The CDR3 loop reads CASSEQANYGYTF. As DNA, the CDR3 is TGCGCCAGCAGTGAACAGGCGAACTATGGCTACACCTTC.

The chain recombines TRBV4-1 with TRBJ2-3, with 7 positions matching TRBD2. The V and J ends lost 5 bases and 6 bases, in that order; junction bases with no gene match: 14. The germline CDR1 and CDR2 sequences are MGHRA and YSYEKL. CDR3 size: 16 residues. The CDR3 nucleotides read TGCGCCAGCAGCAATCGACATCCGACTAGCTTGGATACGCAGTATTTT. Translating it yields CASSNRHPTSLDTQYF.

This clone came up a few times. The chain carries TRBV2 and TRBJ2-7; TRBD1 aligns across 10 bases. The CDR3 extends over 14 amino acids. V gave up 6 bases and J gave up 5 bases; unmatched junction bases: 7. CDR1 and CDR2 from the germline V gene are SNHLY and FYNNEI. CDR3 region: CASRSGTGVHEQYF. The CDR3 coding sequence is TGTGCCAGCAGATCCGGGACAGGGGTCCACGAGCAGTACTTC. The full variable domain, completed using reference TRBV2 and TRBJ2-7, is EPEVTQTPSHQVTQMGQEVILRCVPISNHLYFYWYRQILGQKVEFLVSFYNNEISEKSEIFDDQFSVERPDGSNFTLKIRSTKLEDSAMYFCASRSGTGVHEQYFGPGTRLTVT.

This chain connects TRBV19 to TRBJ2-6; 9 bases fit TRBD1. The CDR3 is 17 residues long. Germline CDR1 is LNHDA and CDR2 is SQIVND (reference sequence). With 5 bases clipped from V and 1 base from J, the junction kept 6 bases outside the gene matches. For the CDR3, the DNA is TGTGCCAGTAGTTACAGGGGGCAATTATCTGGGGCCAACGTCCTGACTTTC. As protein: CASSYRGQLSGANVLTF.

Only a few counts were recorded for this clone. The chain links TRBV18 to TRBJ2-7; 7 nucleotides line up with TRBD1. The V segment lost 3 bases and the J segment 4 bases; nucleotides outside the gene matches: 9. The V gene's germline CDR1 is KGHSH and CDR2 LQKENI. The CDR3 loop spans 15 amino acids. Here the CDR3 reads CASSPPGTADYEQYF. The CDR3 DNA follows: TGTGCCAGCTCACCGCCCGGGACAGCCGATTACGAGCAGTACTTC.

This clone was detected a few times. The chain uses TRBV13 and TRBJ1-5; 10 positions agree with TRBD1. The germline V gene has CDR1 PRHDT and CDR2 FYEKMQ (reference sequence). This CDR3 has 15 amino acids. The V gene end was trimmed by 3 bases and the J gene end by 4 bases; junction bases not matched to a gene: 3. The CDR3 spells CASSLGQGRNQPQHF. In DNA form, the CDR3 reads TGTGCCAGCAGCTTGGGACAGGGGCGAAATCAGCCCCAGCATTTT.

In its sample, this clone was seen a few times. The rearrangement uses TRBV5-6 and TRBJ1-5; 9 bases agree with TRBD1. V was pared by 1 base and J by 5 bases, with 7 bases of the junction left unmatched. CDR3 length equals 16 residues. In germline, CDR1 is SGHDT, CDR2 YYEEEE. For the CDR3, the DNA is TGTGCCAGCAGCTTGAACAGGGGGCTTTCGGATCAGCCCCAGCATTTT. Amino acid sequence: CASSLNRGLSDQPQHF.

As to this clone: Other DNA sequences in the same sample also yield this CDR3. The V and J genes are TRBV2 and TRBJ1-5; 9 bases are shared with TRBD1. In germline, CDR1 is SNHLY, CDR2 FYNNEI. CDR3 length equals 13 residues. After removal of 6 bases from V and 7 bases from J, the junction contained 4 bases not matched to a gene. CDR3 DNA sequence: TGTGCCAGCAGGGGACAGGGAGGCCAGCCCCAGCATTTT. The encoded protein is CASRGQGGQPQHF.

The chain carries TRBV7-9 and TRBJ2-5; possibly TRBD1 for D (5 bases). CDR3 length: 16 residues. Per germline, CDR1 SEHNR and CDR2 FQNEAQ (reference sequence). The V end was cut by 5 bases, the J end by 1 base, with 17 bases between. The CDR3 loop reads CASSPNRLAFQETQYF. The DNA for the CDR3 is TGTGCCAGCAGCCCGAACAGGTTGGCCTTCCAAGAGACCCAGTACTTC.

This clone has a handful of counts. The chain carries TRBV5-1 and TRBJ2-2; D is perhaps TRBD2 (6 bases). V gave up 4 bases and J gave up 2 bases, with 12 bases separating them. CDR3 length: 15 amino acids. CDR1 is SGHRS, CDR2 YFSETQ, per germline. The CDR3 here is CASSPGTDNTGELFF. The CDR3 bases are TGCGCCAGCAGCCCCGGGACTGACAACACCGGGGAGCTGTTTTTT. Variable domain in full (rest from reference TRBV5-1 and TRBJ2-2): KAGVTQTPRYLIKTRGQQVTLSCSPISGHRSVSWYQQTPGQGLQFLFEYFSETQRNKGNFPGRFSGRQFSNSRSEMNVSTLELGDSALYLCASSPGTDNTGELFFGEGSRLTVL.

This clone has a handful of counts. The rearrangement uses TRBV6-5 and TRBJ2-5; possibly TRBD2 for D (5 bases). The CDR3 contains 14 residues. V lost 0 bases, J lost 2 bases, and 7 bases lay in between. Per germline, CDR1 MNHEY and CDR2 SVGAGI. The CDR3 region has the DNA TGTGCCAGCAGTTACTCGAGGACTCAAGAGACCCAGTACTTC. Translated: CASSYSRTQETQYF.

The chain employs TRBV27 and TRBJ2-3, with D possibly matching TRBD2 (6 bases). Trimming took 0 bases from V and 6 from J, leaving 10 bases between them. Germline V CDR1 and CDR2: MNHEY, SMNVEV (reference sequence). CDR3 length: 14 residues. The CDR3 sequence: CASSLSGEEDTQYF. The CDR3 coding sequence is TGTGCCAGCAGTTTATCTGGGGAGGAGGATACGCAGTATTTT.

A single count supports this clone. This chain connects TRBV5-1 to TRBJ1-2; 7 bases map to TRBD1. The CDR3 is 15 amino acids. With 2 bases clipped from V and 4 bases from J, the junction kept 8 bases outside the gene matches. CDR1 is SGHRS, CDR2 YFSETQ, per germline. The CDR3 reads CASSLPSGTAYGYTF. CDR3 DNA: TGCGCCAGCAGCTTACCATCCGGGACAGCCTATGGCTACACCTTC.